The sequence of this T cell receptor beta chain was determined in a study of cytomegalovirus exposure and HLA in healthy donors. Study-wide points: A later analysis found that most CMV-associated TCR beta chains appeared HLA-restricted.

The count of this clone is one. Its antigen is unidentified. PCR used 60 Vbeta primers and 13 Jbeta primers. Generated by immunoSEQ multiplex PCR, the TCRdb table keeps only in-frame clones and is missing some. The sample lists approximately 150,000 clones, approximately 79% occurring once. The CDR3 sequence is 10 residues long. Germline V CDR1 and CDR2: DFQATT, SNEGSKA (reference sequence). V shed 6 bases and J shed 6 bases, with 7 bases lying between them. Sequenced material: PBMCs. The receptor's source is a man aged 40-49 years in good health and CMV-seropositive. V gene TRBV20-1 combines with J gene TRBJ2-3; no definite D call. DNA of the CDR3: TGCAGTGCATACAGTGATACGCAGTATTTT. It codes for CSAYSDTQYF.